This T cell receptor (beta chain) appears in the sequencing data of a study of T-cell reconstitution after alpha-beta-depleted transplantation in children (dated by TCRdb to 2015 to 2016). Notes on the research overall: Using TCR repertoire profiling, the study followed T-cell immune reconstitution in a quantitative way in children after TCRalphabeta/CD19-depleted allogeneic hematopoietic cell transplantation.

From the cysteine through the phenylalanine, the CDR3 covers 19 amino acids. Only CDR3 DNA remains: 57 bases, in frame from the first base. From the germline V gene, CDR1 is SGHVS and CDR2 is FQNEAQ. V has 1 base trimmed and J has 6 bases trimmed; junction bases matching no gene number 16. This clonotype has at least ten counts. Its binding antigen is unknown. Base qualities are not at hand, and no much larger clone is one base apart. Library generation was performed with PCR. Instrument on record: Illumina HiSeq 2500. To normalize quantification of the TCRbeta repertoire, the TCR libraries were built with molecular barcoding that relied on unique molecular identifiers. TCRdb applied fastp at Q25 and MiXCR to the public reads, then kept only in-frame beta chains. Each entry merges the rows of one CDR3 protein and shows their most common DNA and genes. The sample contains around 600,000 distinct CDR3 sequences, roughly a tenth of them found a single time. Around 4% of the sample is taken by the ten largest.

The sequenced sample was PBMCs from the stem cell graft donor, obtained from the stem cell graft. The rearrangement combines TRBV7-8 with TRBJ2-1, with TRBD1 matching 9 junction bases. The clonotype originates from a human donor who donated a stem cell graft to a child with acute myeloid leukemia. Here is the DNA: TGTGCCAGCAGCTTAGGGCTTGCGGGACAGGGTCTTGGAGGCAATGAGCAGTTCTTC. Its protein is CASSLGLAGQGLGGNEQFF. Supplemented by the reference TRBV7-8 and TRBJ2-1 proteins around the CDR3, the complete variable domain is GAGVSQSPRYKVAKRGQDVALRCDPISGHVSLFWYQQALGQGPEFLTYFQNEAQLDKSGLPSDRFFAERPEGSVSTLKIQRTQQEDSAVYLCASSLGLAGQGLGGNEQFFGPGTRLTVL.